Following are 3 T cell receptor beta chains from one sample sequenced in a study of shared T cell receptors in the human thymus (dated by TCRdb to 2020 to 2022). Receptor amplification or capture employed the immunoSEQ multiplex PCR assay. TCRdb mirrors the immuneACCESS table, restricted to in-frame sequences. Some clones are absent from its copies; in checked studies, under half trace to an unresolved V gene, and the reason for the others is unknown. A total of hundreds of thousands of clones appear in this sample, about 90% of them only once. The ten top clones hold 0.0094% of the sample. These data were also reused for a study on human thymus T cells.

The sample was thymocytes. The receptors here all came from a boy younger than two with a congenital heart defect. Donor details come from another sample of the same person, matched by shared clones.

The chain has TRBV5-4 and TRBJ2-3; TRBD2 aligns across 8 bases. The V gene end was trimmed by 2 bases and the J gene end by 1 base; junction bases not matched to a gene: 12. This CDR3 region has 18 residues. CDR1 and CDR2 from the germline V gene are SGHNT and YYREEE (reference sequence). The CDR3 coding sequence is TGTGCCAGCAGCTTCGAAGAGCGGGGGTGGGGGCGCACAGATACGCAGTATTTT. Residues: CASSFEERGWGRTDTQYF.

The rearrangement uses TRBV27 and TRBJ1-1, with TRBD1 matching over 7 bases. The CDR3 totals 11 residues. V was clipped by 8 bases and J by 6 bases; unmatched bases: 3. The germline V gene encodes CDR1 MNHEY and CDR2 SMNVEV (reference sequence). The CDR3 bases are TGTGCCAGCCATCAGGGGGCTGAAGCTTTCTTT. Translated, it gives CASHQGAEAFF.

This CDR3 is CASSWTSGAGELFF. DNA of the CDR3: TGTGCCAGCAGCTGGACTAGCGGCGCCGGGGAGCTGTTTTTT. The rearrangement joins TRBV5-6 to TRBJ2-2; 10 positions match TRBD2. Germline V CDR1 and CDR2: SGHDT, YYEEEE. The trim removed 3 bases at V and 6 bases at J, leaving 2 bases unmatched. This CDR3 is built from 14 residues.